Listed here are 3 T cell receptor beta chains from one sample, sequenced in a study of cytomegalovirus exposure and HLA in healthy donors. The PCR employed 60 Vbeta primers together with 13 Jbeta primers. The assay was immunoSEQ multiplex PCR, and TCRdb's table has in-frame clones only and misses some. Of some 150,000 clones listed, 60% to 85% are singletons. The sequencing input was PBMCs. These receptors all stem from a man aged 50 to 60 in good health and CMV-seropositive.

V gene TRBV30 combines with J gene TRBJ2-7, with TRBD1 as a possible D gene (5 bases). Germline CDR1 and CDR2: GTSNPN and SVGIG (reference sequence). The CDR3 totals 15 residues. The V end lost 1 base, the J end lost 1 base, and 14 bases lay between the germline ends. The DNA for the CDR3 is TGTGCCTGGAGTGGGCCCAGGACATCTTCCTACGAGCAGTACTTC. It codes for CAWSGPRTSSYEQYF. Based on the CDR3 plus reference TRBV30 and TRBJ2-7, the full variable domain is SQTIHQWPATLVQPVGSPLSLECTVEGTSNPNLYWYRQAAGRGLQLLFYSVGIGQISSEVPQNLSASRPQDRQFILSSKKLLLSDSGFYLCAWSGPRTSSYEQYFGPGTRLTVT.

This rearrangement joins TRBV10-3 to TRBJ2-7, with 10 positions matching TRBD1. V was pared by 6 bases and J by 5 bases, with 13 bases of the junction left unmatched. Germline CDR1 is ENHRY and CDR2 is SYGVKD. The CDR3 is 16 residues long. For the CDR3, the DNA is TGTGCCATCAGCGCACGTCCGGGACAGGGGATGAACGAGCAGTACTTC. Protein product: CAISARPGQGMNEQYF.

This clone was found once. This rearrangement joins TRBV29-1 to TRBJ2-7, with 9 bases fitting TRBD1. Germline CDR1 and CDR2: SQVTM and ANQGSEA. V lost 7 bases to trimming and J lost 3 bases; unmatched junction nucleotides: 16. The CDR3 consists of 16 residues. CDR3 DNA: TGCAGCGAGGCAAATCCGGGACAGGGAGCTTACTACGAGCAGTACTTC. Its protein is CSEANPGQGAYYEQYF.